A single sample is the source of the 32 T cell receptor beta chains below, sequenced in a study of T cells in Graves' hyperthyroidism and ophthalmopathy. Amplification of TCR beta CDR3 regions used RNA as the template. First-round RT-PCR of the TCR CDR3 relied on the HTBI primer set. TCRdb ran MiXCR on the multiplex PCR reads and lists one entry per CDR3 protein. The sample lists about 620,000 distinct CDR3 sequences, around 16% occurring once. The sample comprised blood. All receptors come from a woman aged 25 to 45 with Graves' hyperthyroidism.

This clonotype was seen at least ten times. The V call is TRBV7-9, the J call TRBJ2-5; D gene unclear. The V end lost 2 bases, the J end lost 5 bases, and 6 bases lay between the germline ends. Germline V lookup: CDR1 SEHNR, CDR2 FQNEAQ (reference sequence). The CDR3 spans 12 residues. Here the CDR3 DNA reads TGTGCCAGCAGCTTAATCTCCGAGACCCAGTACTTC. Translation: CASSLISETQYF.

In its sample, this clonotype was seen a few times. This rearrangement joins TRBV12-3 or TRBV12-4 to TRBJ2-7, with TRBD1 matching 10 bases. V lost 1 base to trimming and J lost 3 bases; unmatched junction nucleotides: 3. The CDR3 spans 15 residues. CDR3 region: CASSLGDRGVYEQYF. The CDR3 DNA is TGTGCCAGCAGTTTAGGGGACAGGGGTGTCTACGAGCAGTACTTC.

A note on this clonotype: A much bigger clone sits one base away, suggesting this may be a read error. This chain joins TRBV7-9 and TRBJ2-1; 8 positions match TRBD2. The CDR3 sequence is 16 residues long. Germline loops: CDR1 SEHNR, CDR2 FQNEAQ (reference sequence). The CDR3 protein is CASSLMSGSLGNEQLF. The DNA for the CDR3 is TGTGCCAGCAGCTTGATGAGCGGGAGCCTAGGGAATGAGCAGCTCTTC.

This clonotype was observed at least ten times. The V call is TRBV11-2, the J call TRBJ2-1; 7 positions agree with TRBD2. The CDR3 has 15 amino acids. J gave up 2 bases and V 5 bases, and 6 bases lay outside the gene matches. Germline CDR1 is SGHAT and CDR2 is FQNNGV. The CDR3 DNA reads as TGTGCCAGCAGCCATTGGGACTACCCCTACAATGAGCAGTTCTTC. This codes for CASSHWDYPYNEQFF.

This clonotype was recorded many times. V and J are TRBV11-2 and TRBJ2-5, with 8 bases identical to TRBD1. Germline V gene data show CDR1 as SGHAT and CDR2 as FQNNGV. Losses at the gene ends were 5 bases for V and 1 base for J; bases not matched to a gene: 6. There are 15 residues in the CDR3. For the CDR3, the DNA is TGTGCCAGCAGCCCACAGGGGGGAGGCCAAGAGACCCAGTACTTC. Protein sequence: CASSPQGGGQETQYF.

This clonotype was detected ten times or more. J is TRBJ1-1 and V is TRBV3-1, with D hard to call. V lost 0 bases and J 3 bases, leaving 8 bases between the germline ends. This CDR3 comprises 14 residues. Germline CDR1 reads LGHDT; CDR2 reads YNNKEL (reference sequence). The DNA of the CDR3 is TGTGCCAGCAGCCAAGAAGGGAGGTACACTGAAGCTTTCTTT. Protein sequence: CASSQEGRYTEAFF.

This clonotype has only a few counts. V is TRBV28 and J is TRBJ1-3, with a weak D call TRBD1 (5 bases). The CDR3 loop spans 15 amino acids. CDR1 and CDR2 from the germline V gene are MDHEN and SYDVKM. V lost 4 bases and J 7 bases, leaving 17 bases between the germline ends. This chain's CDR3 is CASSSSGQGGNTIYF. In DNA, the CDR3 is TGTGCCAGCAGTTCATCGGGGCAGGGAGGGAACACCATATATTTT. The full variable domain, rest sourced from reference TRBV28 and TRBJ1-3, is DVKVTQSSRYLVKRTGEKVFLECVQDMDHENMFWYRQDPGLGLRLIYFSYDVKMKEKGDIPEGYSVSREKKERFSLILESASTNQTSMYLCASSSSGQGGNTIYFGEGSWLTVV.

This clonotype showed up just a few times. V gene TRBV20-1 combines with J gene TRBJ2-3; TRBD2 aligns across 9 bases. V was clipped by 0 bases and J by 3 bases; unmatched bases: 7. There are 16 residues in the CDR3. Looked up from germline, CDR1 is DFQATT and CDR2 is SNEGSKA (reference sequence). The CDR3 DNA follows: TGCAGTGCTAGAGATAATGGGGCGGGAGGGACAGATACGCAGTATTTT. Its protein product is CSARDNGAGGTDTQYF.

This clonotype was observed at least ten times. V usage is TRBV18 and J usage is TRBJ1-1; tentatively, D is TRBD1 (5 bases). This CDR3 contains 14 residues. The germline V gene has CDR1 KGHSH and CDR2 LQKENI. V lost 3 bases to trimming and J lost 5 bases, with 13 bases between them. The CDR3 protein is CASSPVGRGTEAFF. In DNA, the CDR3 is TGTGCCAGCTCACCGGTGGGGCGGGGGACTGAAGCTTTCTTT.

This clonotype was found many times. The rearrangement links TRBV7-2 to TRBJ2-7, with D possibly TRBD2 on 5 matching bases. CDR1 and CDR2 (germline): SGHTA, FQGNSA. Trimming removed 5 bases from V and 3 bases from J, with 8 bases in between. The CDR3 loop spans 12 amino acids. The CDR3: CASSPEGYEQYF. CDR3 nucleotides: TGTGCCAGCAGCCCCGAGGGCTACGAGCAGTACTTC.

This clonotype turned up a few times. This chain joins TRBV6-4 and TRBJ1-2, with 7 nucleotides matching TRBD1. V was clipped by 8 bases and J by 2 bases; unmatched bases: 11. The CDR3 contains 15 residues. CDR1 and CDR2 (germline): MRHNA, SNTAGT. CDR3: CASRVTGTANYGYTF. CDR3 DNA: TGTGCCAGCCGAGTGACAGGGACAGCGAACTATGGCTACACCTTC.

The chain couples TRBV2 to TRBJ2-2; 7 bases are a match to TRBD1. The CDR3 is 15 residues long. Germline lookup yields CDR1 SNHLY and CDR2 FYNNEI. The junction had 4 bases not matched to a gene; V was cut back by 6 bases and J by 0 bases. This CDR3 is CASRRQGPNTGELFF. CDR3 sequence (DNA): TGTGCCAGCAGAAGACAGGGTCCGAACACCGGGGAGCTGTTTTTT.

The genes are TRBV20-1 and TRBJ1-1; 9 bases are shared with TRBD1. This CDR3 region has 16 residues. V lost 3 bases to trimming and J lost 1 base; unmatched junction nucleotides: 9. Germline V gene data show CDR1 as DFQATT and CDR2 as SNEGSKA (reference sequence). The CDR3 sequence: CSASDLGTGWNTEAFF. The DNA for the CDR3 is TGCAGTGCTAGCGACCTTGGGACAGGGTGGAACACTGAAGCTTTCTTT.

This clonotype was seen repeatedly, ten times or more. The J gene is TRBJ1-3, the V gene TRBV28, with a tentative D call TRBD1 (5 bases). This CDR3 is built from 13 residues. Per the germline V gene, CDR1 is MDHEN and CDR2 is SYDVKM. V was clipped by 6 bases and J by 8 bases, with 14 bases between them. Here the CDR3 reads CASSRQSPDTIYF. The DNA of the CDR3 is TGTGCCAGCAGCCGACAGAGCCCTGACACCATATATTTT.

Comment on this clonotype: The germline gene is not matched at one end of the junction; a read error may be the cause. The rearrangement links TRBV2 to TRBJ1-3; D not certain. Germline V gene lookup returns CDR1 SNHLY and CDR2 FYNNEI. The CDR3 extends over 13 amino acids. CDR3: CASTWFSGNTMYF. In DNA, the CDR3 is TGTGCCAGCACATGGTTCTCTGGAAACACCATGTATTTT.

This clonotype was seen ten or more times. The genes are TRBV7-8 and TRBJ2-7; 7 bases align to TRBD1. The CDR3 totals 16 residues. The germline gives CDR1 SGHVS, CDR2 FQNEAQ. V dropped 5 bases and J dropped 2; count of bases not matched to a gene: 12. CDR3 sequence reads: CASSLGGRRGAYEQYF. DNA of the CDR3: TGTGCCAGCAGCCTAGGGGGCCGAAGGGGAGCCTACGAGCAGTACTTC.

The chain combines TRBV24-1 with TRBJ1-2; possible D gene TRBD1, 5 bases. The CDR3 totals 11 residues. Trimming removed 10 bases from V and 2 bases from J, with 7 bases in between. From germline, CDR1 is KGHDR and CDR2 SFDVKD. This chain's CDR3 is CATQANYGYTF. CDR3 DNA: TGTGCCACACAGGCGAACTATGGCTACACCTTC.

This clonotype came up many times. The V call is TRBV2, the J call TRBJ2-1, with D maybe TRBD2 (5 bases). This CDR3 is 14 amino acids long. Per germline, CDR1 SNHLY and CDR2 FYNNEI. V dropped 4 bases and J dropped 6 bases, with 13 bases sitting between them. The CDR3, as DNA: TGTGCCAGCAGTGTTTCCGGGAACCTCAATGAGCAGTTCTTC. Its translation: CASSVSGNLNEQFF. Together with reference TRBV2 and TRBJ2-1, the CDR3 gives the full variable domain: EPEVTQTPSHQVTQMGQEVILRCVPISNHLYFYWYRQILGQKVEFLVSFYNNEISEKSEIFDDQFSVERPDGSNFTLKIRSTKLEDSAMYFCASSVSGNLNEQFFGPGTRLTVL.

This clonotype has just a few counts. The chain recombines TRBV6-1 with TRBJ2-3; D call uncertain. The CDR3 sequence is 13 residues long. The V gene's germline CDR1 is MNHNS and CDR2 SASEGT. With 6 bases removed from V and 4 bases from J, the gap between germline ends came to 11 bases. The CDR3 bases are TGTGCCAGCAGCAAAGTAAGCGCAGATACGCAGTATTTT. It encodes CASSKVSADTQYF.

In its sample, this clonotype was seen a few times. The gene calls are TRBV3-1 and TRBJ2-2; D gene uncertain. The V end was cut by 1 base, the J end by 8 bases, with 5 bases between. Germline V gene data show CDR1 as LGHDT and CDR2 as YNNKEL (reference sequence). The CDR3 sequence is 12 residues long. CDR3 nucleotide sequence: TGTGCCAGCAGCCAAGCAGCTGGGGAGCTGTTTTTT. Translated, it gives CASSQAAGELFF.

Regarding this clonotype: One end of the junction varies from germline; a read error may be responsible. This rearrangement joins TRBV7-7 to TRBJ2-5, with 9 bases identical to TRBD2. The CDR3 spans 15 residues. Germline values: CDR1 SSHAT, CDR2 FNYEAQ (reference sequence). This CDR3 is CASSFSGSEQETQYF. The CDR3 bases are TGTGCTAGCAGCTTTAGCGGGAGCGAACAAGAGACCCAGTACTTC.

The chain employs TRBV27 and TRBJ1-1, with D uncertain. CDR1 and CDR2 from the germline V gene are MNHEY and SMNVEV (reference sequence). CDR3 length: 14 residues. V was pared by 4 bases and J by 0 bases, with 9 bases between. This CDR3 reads CASSSGYMNTEAFF. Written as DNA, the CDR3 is TGTGCCAGCAGTTCGGGGTACATGAACACTGAAGCTTTCTTT.

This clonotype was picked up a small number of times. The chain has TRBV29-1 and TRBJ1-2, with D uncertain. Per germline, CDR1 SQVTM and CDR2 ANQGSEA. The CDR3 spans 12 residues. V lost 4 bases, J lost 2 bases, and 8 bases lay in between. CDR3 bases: TGCAGCGTTGTACACCCCAACTATGGCTACACCTTC. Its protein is CSVVHPNYGYTF.

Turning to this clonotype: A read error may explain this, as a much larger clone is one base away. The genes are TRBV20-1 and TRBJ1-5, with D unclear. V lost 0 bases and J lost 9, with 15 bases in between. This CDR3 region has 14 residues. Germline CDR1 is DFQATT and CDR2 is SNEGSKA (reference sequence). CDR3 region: CSARDPKADRPQHF. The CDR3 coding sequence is TGCAGTGCTAGAGATCCTAAGGCGGATCGGCCCCAGCATTTT.

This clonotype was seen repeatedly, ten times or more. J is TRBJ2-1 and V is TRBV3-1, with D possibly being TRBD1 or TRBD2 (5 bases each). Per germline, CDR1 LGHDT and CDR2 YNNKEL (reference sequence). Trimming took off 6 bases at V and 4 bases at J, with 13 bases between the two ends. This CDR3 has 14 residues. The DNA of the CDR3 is TGTGCCAGCAGTCCCGGGACCAGATACAATGAGCAGTTCTTC. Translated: CASSPGTRYNEQFF.

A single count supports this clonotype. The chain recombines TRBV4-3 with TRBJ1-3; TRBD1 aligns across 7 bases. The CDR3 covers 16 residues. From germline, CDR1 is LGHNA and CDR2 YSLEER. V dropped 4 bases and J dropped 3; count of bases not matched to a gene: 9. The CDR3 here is CASSRVTGAGGNTIYF. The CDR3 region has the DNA TGCGCCAGCAGCCGCGTAACAGGGGCTGGTGGAAACACCATATATTTT.

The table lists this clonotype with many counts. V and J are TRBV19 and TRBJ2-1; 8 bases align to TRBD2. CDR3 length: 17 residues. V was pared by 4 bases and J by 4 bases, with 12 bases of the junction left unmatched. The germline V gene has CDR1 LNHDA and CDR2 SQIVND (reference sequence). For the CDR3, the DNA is TGTGCCAGTAGTACCTCCGCTAGCGGGCCACGATACAATGAGCAGTTCTTC. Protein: CASSTSASGPRYNEQFF. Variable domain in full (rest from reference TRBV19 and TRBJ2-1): DGGITQSPKYLFRKEGQNVTLSCEQNLNHDAMYWYRQDPGQGLRLIYYSQIVNDFQKGDIAEGYSVSREKKESFPLTVTSAQKNPTAFYLCASSTSASGPRYNEQFFGPGTRLTVL.

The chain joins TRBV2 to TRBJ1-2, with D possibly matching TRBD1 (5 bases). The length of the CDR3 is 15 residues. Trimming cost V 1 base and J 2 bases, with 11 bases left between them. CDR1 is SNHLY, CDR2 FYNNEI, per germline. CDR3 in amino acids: CASSEGRDGNYGYTF. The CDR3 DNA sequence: TGTGCCAGCAGTGAAGGGAGGGACGGAAACTATGGCTACACCTTC.

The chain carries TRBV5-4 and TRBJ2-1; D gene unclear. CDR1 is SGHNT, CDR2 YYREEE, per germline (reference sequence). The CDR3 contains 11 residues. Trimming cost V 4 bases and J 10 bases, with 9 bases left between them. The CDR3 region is CASSLDMEQFF. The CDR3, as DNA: TGTGCCAGCAGCCTAGACATGGAGCAGTTCTTC.

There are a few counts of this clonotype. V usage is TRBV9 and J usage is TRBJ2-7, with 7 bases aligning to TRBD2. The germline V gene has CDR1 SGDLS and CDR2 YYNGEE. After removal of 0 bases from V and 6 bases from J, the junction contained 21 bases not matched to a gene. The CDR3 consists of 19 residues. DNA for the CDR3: TGTGCCAGCAGCGTAGGACTACGAGGTGTCGGTCGCGGGGGACTCGAGCAGTACTTC. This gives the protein CASSVGLRGVGRGGLEQYF.

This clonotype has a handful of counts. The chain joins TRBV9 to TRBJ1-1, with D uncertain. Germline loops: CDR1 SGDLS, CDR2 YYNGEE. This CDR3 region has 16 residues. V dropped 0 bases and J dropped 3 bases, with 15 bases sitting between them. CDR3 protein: CASSVEPERGYTEAFF. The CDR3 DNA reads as TGTGCCAGCAGCGTAGAACCGGAAAGAGGGTACACTGAAGCTTTCTTT. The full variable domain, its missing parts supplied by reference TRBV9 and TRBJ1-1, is DSGVTQTPKHLITATGQRVTLRCSPRSGDLSVYWYQQSLDQGLQFLIQYYNGEERAKGNILERFSAQQFPDLHSELNLSSLELGDSALYFCASSVEPERGYTEAFFGQGTRLTVV.

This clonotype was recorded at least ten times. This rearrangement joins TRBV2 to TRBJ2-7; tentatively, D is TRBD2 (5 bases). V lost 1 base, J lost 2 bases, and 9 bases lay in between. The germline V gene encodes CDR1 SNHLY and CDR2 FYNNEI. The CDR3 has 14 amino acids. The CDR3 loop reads CASSEVLTTYEQYF. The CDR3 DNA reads TGTGCCAGCAGTGAAGTATTGACTACCTACGAGCAGTACTTC. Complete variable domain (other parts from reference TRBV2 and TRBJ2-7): EPEVTQTPSHQVTQMGQEVILRCVPISNHLYFYWYRQILGQKVEFLVSFYNNEISEKSEIFDDQFSVERPDGSNFTLKIRSTKLEDSAMYFCASSEVLTTYEQYFGPGTRLTVT.